Listed here is a single TCR beta chain. Original processing methods: The assay estimated nucleated cells by amplifying reference gene primers. Assay used: immunoSEQ multiplex PCR; TCRdb lists only in-frame clones, some missing. The V and J calls and clone size are taken from that table; D and trimming were inferred from the DNA. Among roughly 120,000 clones listed, 70% to 80% were seen once. The data derive from a study of blood T cell repertoires in COVID-19. Sequencing input: peripheral blood. This clonotype was obtained from a woman aged 55-69 years with acute or convalescent COVID-19.

The CDR3 is CASSLINYGYTF. The DNA of the CDR3 is TGTGCCAGCAGTCTTATTAACTATGGCTACACCTTC. The gene calls are TRBV6-6 and TRBJ1-2, with D hard to call. V dropped 5 bases and J dropped 1 base, with 5 bases sitting between them. This CDR3 comprises 12 residues. Germline CDR1 and CDR2: MNHNY and SVGAGI (reference sequence).